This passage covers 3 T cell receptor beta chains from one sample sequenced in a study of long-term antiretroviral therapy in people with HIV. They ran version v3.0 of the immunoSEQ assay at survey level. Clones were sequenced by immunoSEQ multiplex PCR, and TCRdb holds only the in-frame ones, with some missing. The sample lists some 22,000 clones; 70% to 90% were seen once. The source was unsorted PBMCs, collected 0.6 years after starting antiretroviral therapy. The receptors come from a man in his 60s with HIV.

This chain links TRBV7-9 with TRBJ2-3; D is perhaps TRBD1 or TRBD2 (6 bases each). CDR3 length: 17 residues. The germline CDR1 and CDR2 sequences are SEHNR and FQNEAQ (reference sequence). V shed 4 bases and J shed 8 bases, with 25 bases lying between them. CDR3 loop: CASSSELSRGAGVTQYF. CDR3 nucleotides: TGTGCCAGCAGCTCCGAGCTATCTAGGGGGGCCGGCGTTACGCAGTATTTT.

In DNA form, the CDR3 reads TGTGCCAGCAGCGTAGAAGGTACCTCTGGAAACACCATATATTTT. This sequence encodes CASSVEGTSGNTIYF. This chain uses TRBV9 with TRBJ1-3; D unclear. Trimming removed 0 bases from V and 0 bases from J, with 7 bases in between. The germline gives CDR1 SGDLS, CDR2 YYNGEE. This CDR3 spans 15 amino acids. The complete variable domain, with remaining parts taken from reference TRBV9 and TRBJ1-3, reads DSGVTQTPKHLITATGQRVTLRCSPRSGDLSVYWYQQSLDQGLQFLIQYYNGEERAKGNILERFSAQQFPDLHSELNLSSLELGDSALYFCASSVEGTSGNTIYFGEGSWLTVV.

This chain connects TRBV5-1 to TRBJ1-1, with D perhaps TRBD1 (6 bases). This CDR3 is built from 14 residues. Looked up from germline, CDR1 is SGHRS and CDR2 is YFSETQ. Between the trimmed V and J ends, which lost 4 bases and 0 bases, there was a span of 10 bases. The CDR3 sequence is CASSPDRVNTEAFF. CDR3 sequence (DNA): TGCGCCAGCAGCCCGGACAGAGTGAACACTGAAGCTTTCTTT.